These 24 T cell receptor beta chains came from one sample sequenced in a study of neurological immune-mediated disorders. TCRdb called the 5' RACE reads again in MiXCR, with one record for every CDR3 protein. The table has 18,000 or so distinct CDR3 sequences, about 10% seen once; the top ten hold 25% to 35%. The sample taken for sequencing was CD8+ T cells from blood. The receptor source for this set is a woman aged 50 to 60 in good health.

This clonotype was detected ten times or more. This sequence joins TRBV20-1 and TRBJ2-1, with D possibly TRBD1 on 6 matching bases. The CDR3 runs to 17 residues. V lost 0 bases and J lost 0, with 15 bases in between. CDR1 is DFQATT, CDR2 SNEGSKA, per germline (reference sequence). In nucleotides, the CDR3 is TGCAGTGCTAGAGATTTGAGTCAGGGGAGCTCCTACAATGAGCAGTTCTTC. Its protein is CSARDLSQGSSYNEQFF.

This clonotype was counted ten times or more. The V gene is TRBV4-1, the J gene TRBJ1-6, with 7 bases fitting TRBD1. Germline lookup yields CDR1 MGHRA and CDR2 YSYEKL. V was pared by 3 bases and J by 10 bases, with 3 bases of the junction left unmatched. There are 13 residues in the CDR3. CDR3: CASSQEQGSPLHF. In DNA, the CDR3 is TGCGCCAGCAGCCAGGAACAGGGGTCACCCCTCCACTTT.

This clonotype was counted at least ten times. The chain couples TRBV4-2 to TRBJ2-1, with 14 bases identical to TRBD2. CDR3 size: 17 residues. Germline lookup yields CDR1 LGHNA and CDR2 YNFKEQ. Germline trimming cut 0 bases from V and 6 bases from J; bases unmatched to any gene: 4. The CDR3 DNA sequence: TGTGCCAGCAGCCAAGAGGGACTAGCGGGAGTTATCAATGAGCAGTTCTTC. Translation gives CASSQEGLAGVINEQFF.

This clonotype came up many times. The CDR3 DNA sequence: TGTGCCAGCAGCCTGACAGGGCTAAGCACAGATACGCAGTATTTT. Residues: CASSLTGLSTDTQYF. This chain joins TRBV7-2 and TRBJ2-3; 7 nucleotides agree with TRBD1. J was trimmed by 0 bases and V by 5 bases; bases with no gene match: 5. This CDR3 region has 15 residues. Germline CDR1 and CDR2: SGHTA and FQGNSA.

At least ten counts were recorded for this clonotype. The chain carries TRBV10-1 and TRBJ2-7; 8 bases align to TRBD1. The CDR3 extends over 14 amino acids. CDR1 is WNHNN and CDR2 is SYGVQD in the germline V gene (reference sequence). After removal of 9 bases from V and 2 bases from J, the junction contained 9 bases not matched to a gene. The CDR3 DNA reads TGCGCCAGTTCCGCCGGGACAGGCCCCTACGAGCAGTACTTC. Translating it yields CASSAGTGPYEQYF.

There are many counts of this clonotype. The chain combines TRBV11-1 with TRBJ2-1; 8 nucleotides align to TRBD2. After removal of 0 bases from V and 3 bases from J, the junction contained 7 bases not matched to a gene. The CDR3 extends over 17 amino acids. Germline CDR1 reads SGHAT; CDR2 reads FQDESV (reference sequence). CDR3 in amino acids: CASSLASGGLGYNEQFF. CDR3 DNA: TGTGCCAGCAGCTTAGCGTCGGGGGGGCTCGGCTACAATGAGCAGTTCTTC.

As for this clonotype: This may be a read error: a much more frequent sequence differs by one nucleotide. The chain employs TRBV28 and TRBJ2-1, with D hard to call. Germline assignment: CDR1 MDHEN and CDR2 SYDVKM. The germline V and J ends were trimmed by 6 bases and 8 bases, with 11 bases remaining between them. The CDR3 totals 12 residues. The CDR3 loop is CASSNSRDEQFF. As DNA, the CDR3 is TGTGCCAGCAGCAATTCCCGGGATGAGCAGTTCTTC.

This sequence joins TRBV7-3 and TRBJ2-1; D may be TRBD1 (6 bases). The V end lost 4 bases, the J end lost 10 bases, and 20 bases lay between the germline ends. CDR1 and CDR2 from the germline V gene are SGHTA and FQGTGA. The CDR3 loop spans 15 amino acids. This CDR3 is CASSSSGTQGEEQFF. The CDR3 DNA follows: TGTGCCAGCAGCTCATCCGGGACACAGGGAGAGGAGCAGTTCTTC.

The table lists this clonotype with many counts. The J gene is TRBJ1-5, the V gene TRBV20-1, with D perhaps TRBD1 (5 bases). This CDR3 is 15 amino acids long. The V gene lost 0 bases and the J gene lost 5 bases, with 14 bases spanning the gap. Germline CDR1 reads DFQATT; CDR2 reads SNEGSKA (reference sequence). The CDR3 nucleotides are TGCAGTGCTAGAGACCCAGACAGTTTTTATCAGCCCCAGCATTTT. Translating it yields CSARDPDSFYQPQHF.

This clonotype was seen repeatedly, ten times or more. V is TRBV4-1 and J is TRBJ2-3, with 7 nucleotides matching TRBD2. J gave up 0 bases and V 0 bases, and 6 bases lay outside the gene matches. Germline V gives CDR1 MGHRA, CDR2 YSYEKL. The length of the CDR3 is 17 residues. The CDR3 region has the DNA TGCGCCAGCAGCCAAGATCCCAGCGGGACCAGCACAGATACGCAGTATTTT. Its translation: CASSQDPSGTSTDTQYF.

This clonotype was detected many times. The J gene is TRBJ2-7, the V gene TRBV6-5; D is perhaps TRBD1 (5 bases). Trimming removed 2 bases from V and 4 bases from J, with 9 bases in between. The V gene's germline CDR1 is MNHEY and CDR2 SVGAGI. This CDR3 has 13 amino acids. Here the CDR3 reads CASSYGAGYEQYF. The CDR3 DNA reads TGTGCCAGCAGTTACGGGGCCGGGTACGAGCAGTACTTC.

This clonotype was counted ten times or more. The V call is TRBV29-1, the J call TRBJ1-2; D gene uncertain. V was pared by 3 bases and J by 8 bases, with 10 bases between. Germline CDR1 is SQVTM and CDR2 is ANQGSEA. The CDR3 has 11 residues. The CDR3 sequence: CSVEVREGYTF. The DNA for the CDR3 is TGCAGCGTTGAGGTCCGAGAGGGCTACACCTTC.

In this sample, this clonotype turned up many times. The rearrangement uses TRBV7-3 and TRBJ2-1; perhaps TRBD1 as D (6 bases). Trimming pared 1 base from V and 7 bases from J, leaving 17 bases between. The CDR3 has 16 residues. Per germline, CDR1 SGHTA and CDR2 FQGTGA. CDR3 loop: CASSLRGRGARNEQFF. CDR3 nucleotides: TGTGCCAGCAGCTTAAGAGGCAGGGGCGCAAGGAATGAGCAGTTCTTC.

This clonotype came up many times. The rearrangement uses TRBV28 and TRBJ2-7, with D perhaps TRBD1 (6 bases). Trimming stripped 8 bases from V and 0 bases from J, with 23 bases between. Germline loops: CDR1 MDHEN, CDR2 SYDVKM. The CDR3 runs to 17 residues. DNA for the CDR3: TGTGCCAGCCAACCCTTAACACCACAGGGCAGCTCCTACGAGCAGTACTTC. As protein: CASQPLTPQGSSYEQYF.

The chain employs TRBV5-6 and TRBJ2-3; no clear D. The germline gives CDR1 SGHDT, CDR2 YYEEEE. Trimming stripped 0 bases from V and 4 bases from J, with 3 bases between. This CDR3 spans 12 amino acids. The CDR3 DNA is TGTGCCAGCAGCTTGGCCTCAGATACGCAGTATTTT. This translates into CASSLASDTQYF.

The sample holds many counts of this clonotype. The V and J genes are TRBV30 and TRBJ2-1; a possible D gene is TRBD1 (6 bases). Trimming shortened V by 0 bases and J by 2 bases, and 11 bases separated the two germline ends. Germline V gives CDR1 GTSNPN, CDR2 SVGIG (reference sequence). This CDR3 comprises 15 residues. The CDR3: CAWSVRQGPYNEQFF. In DNA form, the CDR3 reads TGTGCCTGGAGTGTTAGGCAGGGGCCCTACAATGAGCAGTTCTTC.

At least ten counts were recorded for this clonotype. This chain uses TRBV4-1 with TRBJ1-1, with D perhaps TRBD1 (5 bases). V lost 6 bases to trimming and J lost 1 base, with 18 bases between them. This CDR3 has 16 amino acids. Germline-derived CDR1 and CDR2 are MGHRA and YSYEKL. The CDR3 is CASSRGGGGTNTEAFF. The CDR3 nucleotides are TGCGCCAGCAGTCGGGGGGGGGGAGGGACGAACACTGAAGCTTTCTTT.

This clonotype was observed many times. The chain recombines TRBV30 with TRBJ2-3; D gene unclear. V lost 1 base, J lost 3 bases, and 5 bases lay in between. The CDR3 has 12 amino acids. CDR1 and CDR2 from the germline V gene are GTSNPN and SVGIG (reference sequence). The CDR3 protein is CAWSALTDTQYF. The DNA for the CDR3 is TGTGCCTGGAGTGCCCTTACAGATACGCAGTATTTT.

This clonotype was seen many times. This chain uses TRBV7-9 with TRBJ1-1, with D perhaps matching TRBD1 (5 bases). Looked up from germline, CDR1 is SEHNR and CDR2 is FQNEAQ (reference sequence). V gave up 3 bases and J gave up 7 bases, with 12 bases separating them. The CDR3 is made up of 13 amino acids. The CDR3 loop reads CASSFGANLEAFF. CDR3 DNA: TGTGCCAGCAGCTTCGGGGCCAACCTTGAAGCTTTCTTT.

This clonotype was picked up many times. The chain recombines TRBV4-3 with TRBJ2-7, with 9 bases that match TRBD2. Germline V gene sequence: CDR1 LGHNA, CDR2 YSLEER. The CDR3 runs to 16 residues. Trimming at V came to 4 bases and at J to 5 bases, leaving 12 bases not matched to a gene. CDR3 sequence: CASSRAPAGGFDEQYF. DNA for the CDR3: TGCGCCAGCAGCCGAGCCCCAGCGGGAGGATTTGACGAGCAGTACTTC.

This clonotype has ten or more counts. The chain employs TRBV28 and TRBJ2-1; no firm D call. Trimming left V 6 bases short and J 5 bases short, with 8 bases between. Germline V lookup: CDR1 MDHEN, CDR2 SYDVKM. CDR3 length: 12 amino acids. CDR3: CASRGLDNEQFF. In DNA, the CDR3 is TGTGCCAGCAGGGGCCTGGACAATGAGCAGTTCTTC.

This clonotype was observed at least ten times. DNA for the CDR3: TGTGCCACCACCGATAGCGGGAGGTTCCCTAGCACAGATACGCAGTATTTT. Encoded protein: CATTDSGRFPSTDTQYF. The V gene is TRBV10-3, the J gene TRBJ2-3, with TRBD2 matching over 10 bases. There are 17 residues in the CDR3. The germline V gene encodes CDR1 ENHRY and CDR2 SYGVKD. The trim removed 10 bases at V and 0 bases at J, leaving 13 bases unmatched.

In this sample, this clonotype turned up many times. CDR3 coding DNA: TGTGCCAGCAGTCCCGAGCCCTTCGGCGGCACCGGGGAGCTGTTTTTT. It codes for CASSPEPFGGTGELFF. The chain joins TRBV7-2 to TRBJ2-2; D is ambiguous. In germline, CDR1 is SGHTA, CDR2 FQGNSA. There are 16 residues in the CDR3. The V end lost 6 bases, the J end lost 4 bases, and 18 bases lay between the germline ends.

At least ten counts were recorded for this clonotype. V usage is TRBV7-8 and J usage is TRBJ2-3, with TRBD1 as a possible D gene (6 bases). This CDR3 contains 14 residues. V shed 5 bases and J shed 2 bases, with 11 bases lying between them. Germline CDR1 and CDR2: SGHVS and FQNEAQ. The CDR3 nucleotides read TGTGCCAGCAGCGTGGGGGCCCCCACAGATACGCAGTATTTT. Residues: CASSVGAPTDTQYF.